One sample yielded the 9 T cell receptor beta chains listed below, sequenced in a study of cytomegalovirus exposure and HLA in healthy donors (TCRdb year 2017). Receptor libraries were prepared by the immunoSEQ multiplex PCR assay. The multiplex PCR relied on a mix of 60 forward primers for TCR Vbeta segments and 13 reverse primers for TCR Jbeta segments. TCRdb took this table from immuneACCESS and kept in-frame rearrangements with V and J called. Such tables lack part of the clones; where checked against another copy, unresolved V genes explain under half of the gap, and the rest is unexplained. The sample has about 160,000 clones on record, around 82% of them singletons. The ten largest clones take up around 0.96% of the sample. Sequencing was done on a sample of PBMCs. These receptors all come from a man aged 30-40 years in good health and CMV-seronegative.

The J gene is TRBJ1-1, the V gene TRBV7-6; maybe TRBD1 (5 bases). This CDR3 spans 14 amino acids. The germline V gene encodes CDR1 SGHVS and CDR2 FNYEAQ. Trimming left V 5 bases short and J 4 bases short, with 14 bases between. CDR3 sequence reads: CASSPQAGGTEAFF. In DNA, the CDR3 is TGTGCCAGCAGCCCACAGGCGGGAGGCACTGAAGCTTTCTTT.

The chain carries TRBV11-2 and TRBJ2-1, with D tentatively TRBD1 (6 bases). V was clipped by 5 bases and J by 5 bases, with 13 bases between them. CDR1 is SGHAT and CDR2 is FQNNGV in the germline V gene. The CDR3 consists of 14 residues. The CDR3 DNA sequence: TGTGCCAGCAGCCCAGGACAGACAAACAATGAGCAGTTCTTC. It encodes CASSPGQTNNEQFF.

The chain uses TRBV7-3 and TRBJ1-1; a weak D match, TRBD1 (5 bases). CDR3 length: 15 residues. V was cut by 5 bases and J by 3 bases, with 16 bases left in between. Germline assignment: CDR1 SGHTA and CDR2 FQGTGA. The CDR3 sequence is CASSPPTGGDTEAFF. DNA for the CDR3: TGTGCCAGCAGCCCACCCACCGGAGGGGACACTGAAGCTTTCTTT. Full variable domain (missing parts from reference TRBV7-3 and TRBJ1-1): GAGVSQTPSNKVTEKGKYVELRCDPISGHTALYWYRQSLGQGPEFLIYFQGTGAADDSGLPNDRFFAVRPEGSVSTLKIQRTERGDSAVYLCASSPPTGGDTEAFFGQGTRLTVV.

The V call is TRBV7-2, the J call TRBJ2-2; 8 bases are shared with TRBD2. V gave up 1 base and J gave up 4 bases; unmatched junction bases: 2. Germline lookup yields CDR1 SGHTA and CDR2 FQGNSA. This CDR3 is 15 amino acids long. CDR3 region: CASSLVTSGTGELFF. CDR3 coding DNA: TGTGCCAGCAGCTTAGTAACTAGCGGCACCGGGGAGCTGTTTTTT.

This chain uses TRBV27 with TRBJ2-7, with 10 bases lining up with TRBD2. The CDR3 consists of 14 residues. In germline, CDR1 is MNHEY, CDR2 SMNVEV (reference sequence). Trimming cost V 6 bases and J 9 bases; bases outside gene matches: 11. DNA for the CDR3: TGTGCCAGCAGCCTTCTAGCGGGAGCCGGGCGGCAGTACTTC. Residues: CASSLLAGAGRQYF.

CDR3 sequence (DNA): TGTGCCAGCAGCTCTACCGGACAGGGGCCGGACTATGGCTACACCTTC. It specifies CASSSTGQGPDYGYTF. The chain carries TRBV28 and TRBJ1-2, with 9 nucleotides matching TRBD1. Trimming took 6 bases from V and 3 from J; bases not matched to a gene: 11. Germline V gene data show CDR1 as MDHEN and CDR2 as SYDVKM. The CDR3 consists of 16 residues.

The chain has TRBV4-1 and TRBJ2-7; TRBD2 might be the D (5 bases). The germline CDR1 and CDR2 sequences are MGHRA and YSYEKL. Trimming cost V 5 bases and J 3 bases, with 14 bases left between them. This CDR3 is built from 14 residues. The CDR3 reads CASSKKDSVYEQYF. The CDR3 DNA follows: TGCGCCAGCAGCAAAAAGGATAGCGTCTACGAGCAGTACTTC.

The chain carries TRBV6-5 and TRBJ1-6, with D perhaps matching TRBD1 (5 bases). Trimming removed 8 bases at V and 8 bases at J, with 7 bases between. Germline V gene lookup returns CDR1 MNHEY and CDR2 SVGAGI. This CDR3 region has 11 residues. The CDR3 DNA reads TGTGCCAGCGGGGGGGATTCACCCCTCCACTTT. Encoded protein: CASGGDSPLHF.

The chain employs TRBV28 and TRBJ2-7; D ambiguous. The CDR3 length is 14 residues. V was trimmed by 4 bases and J by 2 bases, leaving 12 bases between them. Germline CDR1 is MDHEN and CDR2 is SYDVKM. The CDR3, as DNA: TGTGCCAGCAGTTATTATAGAGGTACCTACGAGCAGTACTTC. Protein product: CASSYYRGTYEQYF.